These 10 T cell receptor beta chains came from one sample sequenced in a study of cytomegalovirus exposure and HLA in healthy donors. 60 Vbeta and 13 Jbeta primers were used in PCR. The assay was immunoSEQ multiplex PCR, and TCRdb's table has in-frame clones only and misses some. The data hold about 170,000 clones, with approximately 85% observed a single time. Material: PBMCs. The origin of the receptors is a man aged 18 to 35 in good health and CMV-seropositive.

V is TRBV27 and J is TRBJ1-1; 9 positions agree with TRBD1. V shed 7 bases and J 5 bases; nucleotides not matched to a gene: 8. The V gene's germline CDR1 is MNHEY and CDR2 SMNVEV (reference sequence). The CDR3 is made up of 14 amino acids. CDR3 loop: CASMGQGSTTEAFF. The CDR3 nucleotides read TGTGCCAGCATGGGACAGGGCTCAACTACTGAAGCTTTCTTT.

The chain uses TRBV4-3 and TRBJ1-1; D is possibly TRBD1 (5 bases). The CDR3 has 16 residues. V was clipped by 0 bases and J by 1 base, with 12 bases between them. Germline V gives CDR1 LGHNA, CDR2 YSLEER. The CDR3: CASSQDRDRGNTEAFF. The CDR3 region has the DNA TGCGCCAGCAGCCAAGATCGTGATAGGGGGAACACTGAAGCTTTCTTT.

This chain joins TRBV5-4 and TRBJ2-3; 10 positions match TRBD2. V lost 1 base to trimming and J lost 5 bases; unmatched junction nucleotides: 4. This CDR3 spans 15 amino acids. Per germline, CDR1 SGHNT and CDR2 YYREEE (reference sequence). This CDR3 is CASSLTSGVVDTQYF. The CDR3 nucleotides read TGTGCCAGCAGCTTGACTAGCGGGGTTGTAGATACGCAGTATTTT.

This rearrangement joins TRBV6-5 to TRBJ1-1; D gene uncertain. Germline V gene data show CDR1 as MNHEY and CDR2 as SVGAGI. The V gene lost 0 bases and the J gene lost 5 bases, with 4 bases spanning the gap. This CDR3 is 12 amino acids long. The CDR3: CASSYSSTEAFF. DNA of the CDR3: TGTGCCAGCAGTTACTCGAGTACTGAAGCTTTCTTT.

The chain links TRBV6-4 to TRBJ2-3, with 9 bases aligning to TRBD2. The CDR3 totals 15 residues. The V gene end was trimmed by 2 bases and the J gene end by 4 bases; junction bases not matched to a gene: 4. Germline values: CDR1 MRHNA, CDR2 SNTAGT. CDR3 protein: CASSDRAGGPDTQYF. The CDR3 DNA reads TGTGCCAGCAGTGACAGGGCGGGGGGGCCAGATACGCAGTATTTT.

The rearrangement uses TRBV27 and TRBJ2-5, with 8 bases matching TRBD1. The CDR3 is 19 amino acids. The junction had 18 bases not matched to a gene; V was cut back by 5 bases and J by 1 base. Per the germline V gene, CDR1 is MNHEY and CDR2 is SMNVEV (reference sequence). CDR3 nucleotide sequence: TGTGCCAGCAGTCCACGTCCTCCATCTTCTGGGACAGGCCAAGAGACCCAGTACTTC. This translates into CASSPRPPSSGTGQETQYF.

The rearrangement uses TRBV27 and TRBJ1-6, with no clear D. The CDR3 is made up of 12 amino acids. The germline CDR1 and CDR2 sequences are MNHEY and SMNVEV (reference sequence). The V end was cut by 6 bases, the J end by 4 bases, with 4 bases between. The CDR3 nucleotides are TGTGCCAGCAGCCGTTATAATTCACCCCTCCACTTT. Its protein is CASSRYNSPLHF.

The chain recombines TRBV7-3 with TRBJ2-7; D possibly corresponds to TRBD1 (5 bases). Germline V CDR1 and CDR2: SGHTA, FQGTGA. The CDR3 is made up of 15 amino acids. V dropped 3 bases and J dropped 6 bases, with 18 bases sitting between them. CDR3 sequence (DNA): TGTGCCAGCAGCTTCCCTTCCAGGGTATTGCGCGAGCAGTACTTC. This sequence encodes CASSFPSRVLREQYF. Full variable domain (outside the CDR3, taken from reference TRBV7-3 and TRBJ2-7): GAGVSQTPSNKVTEKGKYVELRCDPISGHTALYWYRQSLGQGPEFLIYFQGTGAADDSGLPNDRFFAVRPEGSVSTLKIQRTERGDSAVYLCASSFPSRVLREQYFGPGTRLTVT.

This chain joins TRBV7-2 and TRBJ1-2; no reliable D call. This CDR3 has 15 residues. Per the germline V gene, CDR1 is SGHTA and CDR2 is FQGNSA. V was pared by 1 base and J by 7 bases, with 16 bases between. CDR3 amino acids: CASSLVAGAQAGYTF. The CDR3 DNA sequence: TGTGCCAGCAGCTTAGTGGCCGGCGCCCAGGCTGGCTACACCTTC.

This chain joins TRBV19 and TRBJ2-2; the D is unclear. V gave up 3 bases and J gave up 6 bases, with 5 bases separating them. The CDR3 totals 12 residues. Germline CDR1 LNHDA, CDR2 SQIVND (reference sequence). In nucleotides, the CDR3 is TGTGCCAGTAGTATTGGCCCCGGGGAGCTGTTTTTT. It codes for CASSIGPGELFF. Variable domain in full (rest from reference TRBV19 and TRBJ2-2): DGGITQSPKYLFRKEGQNVTLSCEQNLNHDAMYWYRQDPGQGLRLIYYSQIVNDFQKGDIAEGYSVSREKKESFPLTVTSAQKNPTAFYLCASSIGPGELFFGEGSRLTVL.